This record covers a single T cell receptor (beta chain). The antigen it recognizes is unknown. There are no base qualities to consult, and no much larger clone falls within one base. This entry belongs to a study of T cell changes during pregnancy in multiple sclerosis (dated by TCRdb to about 2019). For the study in its entirety: The study examined how the T cell repertoire changed over the course of pregnancy in women with multiple sclerosis.

Preparation of the library involved the immunoSEQ multiplex PCR assay. TCRdb mirrors the immuneACCESS table, restricted to in-frame sequences. Some clones are absent from its copies; in checked studies, under half trace to an unresolved V gene, and the reason for the others is unknown. Within this sample are 75,000 to 95,000 clones, with 89% of them counted one time only. More than 0.8% of the sample rests with the top ten. This clonotype originated in a female donor in good health, enrolled as a control in a pregnancy study. The sample was peripheral blood, taken in the first trimester of pregnancy.

The encoded CDR3 is CASSYGYRGTDGYTF. The bases are TGTGCCAGCAGTTACGGTTACAGGGGGACCGACGGCTACACCTTC. Here the chain combines TRBV6-6 and TRBJ1-2, and TRBD1 matches 8 of the central bases. The CDR3 measures 15 amino acids from cysteine to phenylalanine. Here the CDR3 DNA is all that survives: 45 bases in frame from base 1. Sequences MNHNY (CDR1) and SVGAGI (CDR2) are obtained from the germline V gene (reference sequence). At the junction V is shortened by 2 bases and J by 8 bases; bases outside the gene matches: 10.